The clone carrying this T cell receptor beta chain has a handful of counts. Its antigen is undetermined. This specimen belongs to a study of regulatory T cells in long-lasting Graves disease. Study-level information: Antithyroid drug exposure in newly diagnosed Graves' patients had lasted under 3 months.

Germline V gives CDR1 DFQATT, CDR2 SNEGSKA (reference sequence). Trimming removed 8 bases from V and 10 bases from J; junction bases left unmatched: 13. CDR3 length: 15 amino acids. Study-wide points: Newly diagnosed Graves' patients exceeded persistent ones in TCR diversity.

CDR3 regions were amplified by Arm-PCR using iRepertoire HTBI primers to build TCR beta libraries. One entry per CDR3 protein, called by TCRdb with MiXCR from the multiplex PCR reads. The data show 300,000 to 400,000 distinct CDR3 sequences, with 15% to 20% seen just once and approximately 35% held by the top ten. As to time point: newly diagnosed GD, antithyroid drugs for less than 3 months. Preparation of the TCR library used RNA extracted from PBMCs. This clonotype was sampled from a female donor with Graves disease. J is TRBJ2-1 and V is TRBV20-1, with 14 bases aligning to TRBD2. The starting material was peripheral blood mononuclear cells (PBMCs), obtained at new diagnosis, from a patient treated with antithyroid drugs. CDR3 nucleotide sequence: TGCAGTTTTTCCCCGGGACTAGCGGGAGTGGGGGAGCAGTTCTTC. It translates to CSFSPGLAGVGEQFF.